The 19 T cell receptor beta chains given below trace back to one sample, sequenced in a study of tumor-infiltrating lymphocytes in oesophageal squamous cell carcinoma (dated by TCRdb to 2016 to 2017). Library generation was performed with PCR. Sequencing instrument: Illumina HiSeq 2000. TCRdb's own reprocessing of the public reads used fastp at Q25 and MiXCR and kept productive beta chains. Every entry covers one CDR3 protein and lists the most common genes and DNA from its rows. The sample table shows some 11,000 distinct CDR3 sequences, and approximately 50% are seen once. The ten largest account for more than 35% of the sample. The sequenced sample was esophageal tumor tissue. All receptors derive from a female donor with esophageal squamous cell carcinoma.

With regard to this clonotype: The conserved phenylalanine or tryptophan is not found at the CDR3 terminus, so this likely reflects a read error. Because the CDR3's place on the DNA is in doubt, the DNA is left out and the CDR3 is given as listed by TCRdb. The chain uses TRBV7-9 and TRBJ2-6; TRBD1, as called in the table, went unchecked against the DNA. Germline V gene sequence: CDR1 SEHNR, CDR2 FQNEAQ (reference sequence). The CDR3 is 17 amino acids in total, end residues counted. Here the CDR3 reads CASREGGLAKNIQYFGA.

This clonotype was observed a few times. This rearrangement joins TRBV7-2 to TRBJ2-1; TRBD2 might be the D (5 bases). Trimming removed 2 bases from V and 4 bases from J, with 15 bases in between. CDR1 is SGHTA, CDR2 FQGNSA, per germline. This CDR3 contains 16 residues. CDR3 residues: CASSLLGHGGYNEQFF. As DNA, the CDR3 is TGTGCCAGCAGCTTACTAGGGCACGGCGGGTACAATGAGCAGTTCTTC.

This sequence joins TRBV5-5 and TRBJ2-6; 9 bases agree with TRBD1. The DNA matches TRBJ2-7 better at its end, which makes the J call doubtful. Germline CDR1 reads SGHKS; CDR2 reads YYEKEE (reference sequence). The CDR3 totals 15 residues. The CDR3 here is CASSKGTGSTDTQYF. The CDR3 bases are TGTGCCAGCAGCAAGGGGACAGGGAGCACAGATACGCAGTACTTC.

This clonotype was recorded at least ten times. This may stem from a read error, because a much larger clone lies one nucleotide away. As DNA, the CDR3 is TGTGCCAGCAGTTCTGGGATCATTAGCTCCTACAATGAGCAGTACTTC. Translated: CASSSGIISSYNEQYF. This chain joins TRBV27 and TRBJ2-1; no clear D gene. The DNA end is a closer match to TRBJ2-7, so the J assignment may be wrong. Germline-derived CDR1 and CDR2 are MNHEY and SMNVEV (reference sequence). This CDR3 is 16 amino acids long.

This chain links TRBV6-2 or TRBV6-3 with TRBJ2-5; 7 nucleotides match TRBD1. The better agreement between TRBJ2-1 and the DNA end casts doubt on the J call. The CDR3 has 14 residues. The germline gives CDR1 MNHEY, CDR2 SVGEGT. CDR3 region: CASTTQGEYNEQFF. In DNA, the CDR3 is TGTGCCAGCACCACCCAGGGGGAATACAATGAGCAGTTCTTC.

Remarks on this clonotype: A read error is likely, as this CDR3 ends without the conserved phenylalanine or tryptophan. The DNA is left out, because the CDR3 cannot be placed on it with certainty; the CDR3 is given as TCRdb lists it. The rearrangement joins TRBV6-5 to TRBJ2-6; no DNA check was done on the table's D call, TRBD2. The CDR3 extends over 8 residues, inclusive of both ends. Germline V gene lookup returns CDR1 MNHEY and CDR2 SVGAGI. This CDR3 reads CASRPAQT.

V gene TRBV6-8 combines with J gene TRBJ2-5; possibly TRBD1 for D (5 bases). CDR1 is MNHGY and CDR2 is SAAAGT in the germline V gene. This CDR3 is 15 amino acids long. Between the trimmed V and J ends, which lost 5 bases and 4 bases, there was a span of 17 bases. The DNA of the CDR3 is TGTGCCAGCAGTAGCCCCAGGGTCGGCGGAGAGACCCAGTACTTC. Protein product: CASSSPRVGGETQYF.

To note about this clonotype: It is unclear where the CDR3 begins or ends on the DNA, so no DNA is shown, and the CDR3 is as TCRdb lists it. This chain connects TRBV7-3 to TRBJ2-3. The germline CDR1 and CDR2 sequences are SGHTA and FQGTGA. A total of 14 residues make up the CDR3, ends included. The CDR3 here is CASSGVSLWLHLRF.

Only a few counts were recorded for this clonotype. The CDR3 here is CASSLRTGSYEKLFF. The CDR3 coding sequence is TGTGCCAGCAGCTTAAGGACAGGCTCTTATGAAAAACTGTTTTTT. V is TRBV7-6 and J is TRBJ1-4; 7 bases are a match to TRBD1. Germline CDR1 SGHVS, CDR2 FNYEAQ. The CDR3 extends over 15 amino acids. The V segment lost 2 bases and the J segment 6 bases; nucleotides outside the gene matches: 6.

This clonotype has more than one count but fewer than ten. The rearrangement uses TRBV19 and TRBJ1-1, with 10 bases matching TRBD1. Germline-derived CDR1 and CDR2 are LNHDA and SQIVND (reference sequence). The CDR3 loop spans 15 amino acids. V lost 4 bases to trimming and J lost 9 bases; unmatched junction nucleotides: 11. CDR3 region: CASSTYGGTGAKAFF. CDR3 nucleotides: TGTGCCAGTAGTACGTACGGGGGGACAGGGGCTAAAGCTTTCTTT.

This chain links TRBV7-6 with TRBJ2-7; 9 bases agree with TRBD2. V lost 0 bases to trimming and J lost 5 bases; unmatched junction nucleotides: 11. CDR1 is SGHVS and CDR2 is FNYEAQ in the germline V gene. The CDR3 has 17 residues. The CDR3 nucleotides are TGTGCCAGCAGCTTAGCGAGGCTAGCGGGGAAGTCGAACGAGCAGTACTTC. It encodes CASSLARLAGKSNEQYF.

Only a few counts were recorded for this clonotype. The V call is TRBV7-6, the J call TRBJ2-7; 9 bases agree with TRBD1. The CDR3 covers 16 residues. V lost 5 bases and J lost 5; bases outside the gene matches: 13. Germline V gives CDR1 SGHVS, CDR2 FNYEAQ. The CDR3 DNA sequence: TGTGCCAGCAGCCGGAACCCGGGACAGGGATACGACGAGCAGTACTTC. It yields the protein CASSRNPGQGYDEQYF. The entire variable domain, with the rest obtained from reference TRBV7-6 and TRBJ2-7, is as follows: GAGVSQSPRYKVTKRGQDVALRCDPISGHVSLYWYRQALGQGPEFLTYFNYEAQQDKSGLPNDRFSAERPEGSISTLTIQRTEQRDSAMYRCASSRNPGQGYDEQYFGPGTRLTVT.

The gene calls are TRBV28 and TRBJ2-1; D gene unclear. The end of the DNA is better explained by TRBJ2-5, so the J call may be wrong. The germline V gene has CDR1 MDHEN and CDR2 SYDVKM. The length of the CDR3 is 12 residues. This chain's CDR3 is CASSWAQETQYF. CDR3 nucleotide sequence: TGTGCCAGCAGTTGGGCCCAAGAGACCCAGTACTTC.

V and J are TRBV7-3 and TRBJ2-3; D not resolved. This CDR3 region has 21 residues. Trimming left V 5 bases short and J 0 bases short, with 30 bases between. The germline CDR1 and CDR2 sequences are SGHTA and FQGTGA. CDR3 DNA: TGTGCCAGCAGCCTAGGTGGGCGTCGGATCCGCGCCAATTCTAGCACAGATACGCAGTATTTT. Protein sequence: CASSLGGRRIRANSSTDTQYF. Together with reference TRBV7-3 and TRBJ2-3, the CDR3 gives the full variable domain: GAGVSQTPSNKVTEKGKYVELRCDPISGHTALYWYRQSLGQGPEFLIYFQGTGAADDSGLPNDRFFAVRPEGSVSTLKIQRTERGDSAVYLCASSLGGRRIRANSSTDTQYFGPGTRLTVL.

As to this clonotype: Likely a read error: the CDR3 ends without its conserved phenylalanine or tryptophan. It is unclear where the CDR3 begins or ends on the DNA, so no DNA is shown, and the CDR3 is as TCRdb lists it. The gene calls are TRBV7-8 and TRBJ2-1. CDR1 and CDR2 (germline): SGHVS, FQNEAQ. Termini included, the CDR3 measures 16 amino acids. CDR3 in amino acids: CASSLGLAYSEQYFGN.

V and J are TRBV27 and TRBJ2-5, with 7 positions matching TRBD2. J gave up 8 bases and V 4 bases, and 7 bases lay outside the gene matches. This CDR3 has 13 residues. Germline V gene lookup returns CDR1 MNHEY and CDR2 SMNVEV (reference sequence). Here the CDR3 reads CASSSGLGFTQYF. CDR3 sequence (DNA): TGTGCCAGCAGTTCCGGACTAGGATTCACCCAGTACTTC.

This clonotype appeared a few times. The chain combines TRBV7-6 with TRBJ2-7; TRBD2 aligns across 9 bases. In germline, CDR1 is SGHVS, CDR2 FNYEAQ. The CDR3 has 17 amino acids. After removal of 0 bases from V and 5 bases from J, the junction contained 11 bases not matched to a gene. CDR3 region: CASSLALAGESYDEQYF. CDR3 nucleotides: TGTGCCAGCAGCTTAGCATTAGCGGGAGAGTCATACGACGAGCAGTACTTC. The entire variable domain, with the rest obtained from reference TRBV7-6 and TRBJ2-7, is as follows: GAGVSQSPRYKVTKRGQDVALRCDPISGHVSLYWYRQALGQGPEFLTYFNYEAQQDKSGLPNDRFSAERPEGSISTLTIQRTEQRDSAMYRCASSLALAGESYDEQYFGPGTRLTVT.

By its share, this clonotype is medium-sized. Written as DNA, the CDR3 is TGTGCCAGCAGCTTAAGGGGACTAGCGGGGTACAATGAGCAGTTCTTC. It encodes CASSLRGLAGYNEQFF. The rearrangement uses TRBV7-3 and TRBJ2-1, with 13 bases that match TRBD2. From germline, CDR1 is SGHTA and CDR2 FQGTGA. V lost 1 base and J lost 4; bases outside the gene matches: 1. The length of the CDR3 is 16 residues.

In this sample, this clonotype turned up many times. The rearrangement uses TRBV6-1 and TRBJ1-3; TRBD1 aligns across 7 bases. Germline CDR1 reads MNHNS; CDR2 reads SASEGT. Germline trimming cut 6 bases from V and 4 bases from J; bases unmatched to any gene: 3. This CDR3 has 13 residues. CDR3 residues: CASRTGNGNTIYF. Here the CDR3 DNA reads TGTGCCAGCAGGACAGGGAACGGAAACACCATATATTTT.